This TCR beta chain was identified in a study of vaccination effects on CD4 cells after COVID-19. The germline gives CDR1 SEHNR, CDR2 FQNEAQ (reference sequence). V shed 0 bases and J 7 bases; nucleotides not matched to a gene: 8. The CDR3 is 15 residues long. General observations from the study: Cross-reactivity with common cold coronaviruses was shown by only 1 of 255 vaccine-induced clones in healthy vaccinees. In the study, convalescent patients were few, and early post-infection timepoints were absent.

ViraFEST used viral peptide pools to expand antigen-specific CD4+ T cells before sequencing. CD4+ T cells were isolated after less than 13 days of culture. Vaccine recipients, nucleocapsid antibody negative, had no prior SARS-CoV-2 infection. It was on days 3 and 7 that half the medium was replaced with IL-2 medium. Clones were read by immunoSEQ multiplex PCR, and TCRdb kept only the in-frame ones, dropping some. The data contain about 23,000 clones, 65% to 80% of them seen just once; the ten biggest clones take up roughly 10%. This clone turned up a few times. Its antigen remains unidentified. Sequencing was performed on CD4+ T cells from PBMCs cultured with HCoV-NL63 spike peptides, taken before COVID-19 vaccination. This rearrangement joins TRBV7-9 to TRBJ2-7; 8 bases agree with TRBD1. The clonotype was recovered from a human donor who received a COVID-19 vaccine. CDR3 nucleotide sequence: TGTGCCAGCAGCTTAGCTGAGGACAGGGCAGGGGAGCAGTACTTC. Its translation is CASSLAEDRAGEQYF.